These 29 T cell receptor beta chains were all obtained from the same sample, sequenced in a study of beta chain features in type 1 diabetes. Study findings and constraints: For Type 1 diabetes patients, all four CD4+ subsets carried TCRB CDR3s that were moderately but significantly shorter.

Their target antigens are unknown. Expressed TCRB transcripts got sequenced, as all isolated RNA was reverse transcribed. Clones were sequenced by immunoSEQ multiplex PCR, and TCRdb holds only the in-frame ones, with some missing. There are some 240,000 clones in the sample; roughly 17% occur only once, and roughly 0.08% lies in the top ten. Source material: naive CD4+ T cells from blood. These receptors came from a man younger than 45 with type 1 diabetes.

This clone was detected a few times. V gene TRBV29-1 combines with J gene TRBJ1-3, with D possibly TRBD1 on 6 matching bases. The CDR3 has 16 amino acids. With 7 bases removed from V and 5 bases from J, the gap between germline ends came to 24 bases. The germline CDR1 and CDR2 sequences are SQVTM and ANQGSEA. CDR3 sequence reads: CSAVYPTGKLRNTIYF. CDR3 nucleotide sequence: TGCAGCGCCGTCTACCCTACAGGGAAGCTTCGAAACACCATATATTTT.

Only a few counts were recorded for this clone. The rearrangement links TRBV7-9 to TRBJ1-1, with D unresolved. V gave up 3 bases and J gave up 0 bases, with 8 bases separating them. The CDR3 is 14 residues long. Germline CDR1 SEHNR, CDR2 FQNEAQ (reference sequence). The DNA of the CDR3 is TGTGCCAGCAGCTTGGTTGTCGTGAACACTGAAGCTTTCTTT. Translation gives CASSLVVVNTEAFF. Using reference TRBV7-9 and TRBJ1-1 for the parts outside the CDR3, the full variable domain is DTGVSQNPRHKITKRGQNVTFRCDPISEHNRLYWYRQTLGQGPEFLTYFQNEAQLEKSRLLSDRFSAERPKGSFSTLEIQRTEQGDSAMYLCASSLVVVNTEAFFGQGTRLTVV.

The V and J genes are TRBV7-9 and TRBJ2-3; D is uncertain. Germline lookup yields CDR1 SEHNR and CDR2 FQNEAQ (reference sequence). V was shortened by 3 bases and J by 4 bases, with 14 bases between the two germline ends. The CDR3 totals 15 residues. The CDR3 sequence: CASSLTGSNADTQYF. The CDR3 DNA sequence: TGTGCCAGCAGCTTGACTGGGTCAAACGCAGATACGCAGTATTTT. The full variable domain, rest sourced from reference TRBV7-9 and TRBJ2-3, is DTGVSQNPRHKITKRGQNVTFRCDPISEHNRLYWYRQTLGQGPEFLTYFQNEAQLEKSRLLSDRFSAERPKGSFSTLEIQRTEQGDSAMYLCASSLTGSNADTQYFGPGTRLTVL.

V usage is TRBV4-3 and J usage is TRBJ2-1; TRBD1 is a possible D gene (5 bases). The CDR3 extends over 14 amino acids. Per the germline V gene, CDR1 is LGHNA and CDR2 is YSLEER. V was cut by 4 bases and J by 6 bases, with 13 bases left in between. The CDR3: CASSPFTGINEQFF. The CDR3 nucleotides read TGCGCCAGCAGCCCATTCACAGGAATCAATGAGCAGTTCTTC.

The genes are TRBV29-1 and TRBJ1-1; D is undetermined. The V end was cut by 2 bases, the J end by 3 bases, with 10 bases between. The CDR3 length is 13 residues. Germline V CDR1 and CDR2: SQVTM, ANQGSEA. This CDR3 is CSVEYHSYTEAFF. The CDR3 DNA sequence: TGCAGCGTTGAATACCACAGTTACACTGAAGCTTTCTTT.

This clone was counted a few times. The chain couples TRBV23-1 to TRBJ2-2; D is perhaps TRBD2 (6 bases). TRBV23-1 falls under the ORF class, with uncertain function. The CDR3 is 15 amino acids. V lost 4 bases and J 2 bases, leaving 11 bases between the germline ends. CDR3 nucleotide sequence: TGCGCCAGCAGTCCGGGACTTGGAAACACCGGGGAGCTGTTTTTT. This encodes CASSPGLGNTGELFF.

The chain employs TRBV29-1 and TRBJ2-7, with D possibly matching TRBD1 (5 bases). Trimming stripped 7 bases from V and 4 bases from J, with 14 bases between. This CDR3 has 12 amino acids. The germline V gene has CDR1 SQVTM and CDR2 ANQGSEA. The CDR3 sequence is CSGVAGQYEQYF. CDR3 DNA: TGCAGCGGGGTGGCAGGGCAGTACGAGCAGTACTTC.

This clone was recorded a few times. This chain joins TRBV14 and TRBJ2-1; the match to TRBD2 covers 11 bases. The CDR3 has 12 amino acids. The germline gives CDR1 SGHDN, CDR2 FVKESK. Germline trimming cut 4 bases from V and 13 bases from J; bases unmatched to any gene: 3. The CDR3 loop is CASSPSGRSQFF. CDR3 bases: TGTGCCAGCAGCCCTAGCGGGAGGTCTCAGTTCTTC.

The V and J genes are TRBV19 and TRBJ2-1; perhaps TRBD2 as D (5 bases). Germline-derived CDR1 and CDR2 are LNHDA and SQIVND (reference sequence). This CDR3 comprises 12 residues. The V and J ends lost 3 bases and 9 bases respectively, with 9 bases between them. The CDR3 DNA sequence: TGTGCCAGTAGTATTCAGGCGGGTGAGCAGTTCTTC. Its translation is CASSIQAGEQFF.

J is TRBJ1-2 and V is TRBV30; no clear D. V gave up 4 bases and J gave up 4 bases, with 7 bases separating them. The germline CDR1 and CDR2 sequences are GTSNPN and SVGIG (reference sequence). This CDR3 spans 11 amino acids. This CDR3 reads CAWTPLYGYTF. The CDR3 DNA follows: TGTGCCTGGACCCCCCTCTATGGCTACACCTTC.

This clone was detected only a few times. The rearrangement joins TRBV4-1 to TRBJ2-5, with TRBD1 matching 7 bases. The CDR3 spans 13 residues. Looked up from germline, CDR1 is MGHRA and CDR2 is YSYEKL. V lost 4 bases and J lost 7; bases outside the gene matches: 6. This CDR3 reads CASSPQGGGTQYF. CDR3 sequence (DNA): TGCGCCAGCAGCCCACAAGGGGGCGGGACCCAGTACTTC.

V gene TRBV30 combines with J gene TRBJ2-7; perhaps TRBD2 as D (6 bases). V was cut by 5 bases and J by 2 bases, with 13 bases left in between. This CDR3 comprises 13 residues. The germline CDR1 and CDR2 sequences are GTSNPN and SVGIG (reference sequence). DNA for the CDR3: TGTGCCTGGTCAGCGGGCCTTCCCTACGAGCAGTACTTC. This translates into CAWSAGLPYEQYF.

This chain's CDR3 is CSVAWGPRSQPQHF. In DNA, the CDR3 is TGCAGCGTTGCGTGGGGGCCGCGGAGTCAGCCCCAGCATTTT. The chain links TRBV29-1 to TRBJ1-5; tentatively, D is TRBD1 (6 bases). From germline, CDR1 is SQVTM and CDR2 ANQGSEA. Trimming stripped 4 bases from V and 6 bases from J, with 16 bases between. This CDR3 region has 14 residues.

This clone showed up just a few times. The chain combines TRBV7-2 with TRBJ2-3; no reliable D call. The V end lost 2 bases, the J end lost 4 bases, and 4 bases lay between the germline ends. In germline, CDR1 is SGHTA, CDR2 FQGNSA. The CDR3 loop spans 12 amino acids. The CDR3 DNA follows: TGTGCCAGCAGCTTATGGGCAGATACGCAGTATTTT. Its protein is CASSLWADTQYF.

A few counts support this clone. V is TRBV29-1 and J is TRBJ1-2; the match to TRBD1 covers 8 bases. Germline V gene lookup returns CDR1 SQVTM and CDR2 ANQGSEA. The CDR3 totals 13 residues. V shed 5 bases and J 4 bases; nucleotides not matched to a gene: 6. CDR3 DNA sequence: TGCAGCGTTATGGGACAGGAGCTCTATGGCTACACCTTC. It encodes CSVMGQELYGYTF.

The rearrangement uses TRBV29-1 and TRBJ2-6, with unresolved D. V was trimmed by 5 bases and J by 4 bases, leaving 12 bases between them. The V gene's germline CDR1 is SQVTM and CDR2 ANQGSEA. The length of the CDR3 is 14 residues. The chain's CDR3 is CSVIQALGANVLTF. The CDR3 bases are TGCAGCGTTATTCAAGCGCTCGGGGCCAACGTCCTGACTTTC.

The J gene is TRBJ2-6, the V gene TRBV6-1; D is uncertain. This CDR3 has 13 amino acids. V was shortened by 7 bases and J by 4 bases, with 8 bases between the two germline ends. CDR1 and CDR2 from the germline V gene are MNHNS and SASEGT. The DNA of the CDR3 is TGTGCCAGCACCATCAGGGGGGCCAACGTCCTGACTTTC. Translated: CASTIRGANVLTF.

The sample holds a few counts of this clone. The genes are TRBV5-1 and TRBJ2-1; D ambiguous. Germline-derived CDR1 and CDR2 are SGHRS and YFSETQ. The CDR3 runs to 12 residues. V lost 0 bases and J lost 6, with 4 bases in between. The CDR3 region has the DNA TGCGCCAGCAGCTTGGATAGCAATGAGCAGTTCTTC. This gives the protein CASSLDSNEQFF.

As regards this clone: The sample carries other DNA sequences with the same CDR3. V and J are TRBV18 and TRBJ2-3; either TRBD1 or TRBD2 may supply D (5 bases each). This CDR3 region has 13 residues. Germline V gene sequence: CDR1 KGHSH, CDR2 LQKENI. Trimming took off 3 bases at V and 1 base at J, with 5 bases between the two ends. The CDR3 reads CASSPGGTDTQYF. DNA for the CDR3: TGTGCCAGCTCACCGGGGGGCACAGATACGCAGTATTTT.

The chain links TRBV9 to TRBJ1-2; the D gene is possibly TRBD1 (6 bases). CDR3 length: 15 residues. Looked up from germline, CDR1 is SGDLS and CDR2 is YYNGEE. V was pared by 4 bases and J by 3 bases, with 16 bases between. Here the CDR3 DNA reads TGTGCCAGCAGCCCCCGGACAGCCTCGTACTATGGCTACACCTTC. Protein product: CASSPRTASYYGYTF.

Concerning this clone: This sample includes further DNA sequences coding for the same CDR3. V usage is TRBV7-2 and J usage is TRBJ1-2, with a possible D match to TRBD1 (6 bases). V gave up 4 bases and J gave up 5 bases, with 11 bases separating them. This CDR3 contains 13 residues. Germline V CDR1 and CDR2: SGHTA, FQGNSA. In DNA, the CDR3 is TGTGCCAGCAGCTCGGGCCAGGGGTATGGCTACACCTTC. This gives the protein CASSSGQGYGYTF.

The chain has TRBV2 and TRBJ1-5; TRBD1 aligns across 7 bases. V shed 6 bases and J 9 bases; nucleotides not matched to a gene: 5. The CDR3 is 12 residues long. The germline gives CDR1 SNHLY, CDR2 FYNNEI. CDR3 in DNA: TGTGCCAGCAGCCCGGACAGGCTGCCCCAGCATTTT. Protein sequence: CASSPDRLPQHF.

This chain connects TRBV5-1 to TRBJ2-3, with 7 bases that match TRBD2. Germline V CDR1 and CDR2: SGHRS, YFSETQ. The CDR3 is 15 amino acids. V gave up 2 bases and J gave up 3 bases; unmatched junction bases: 6. The chain's CDR3 is CASSLLAGATDTQYF. The CDR3, as DNA: TGCGCCAGCAGCTTACTCGCGGGAGCAACAGATACGCAGTATTTT.

This clone was counted between two and nine times. V and J are TRBV7-6 and TRBJ2-5; D remains ambiguous. The CDR3 has 13 residues. The germline V gene has CDR1 SGHVS and CDR2 FNYEAQ. V was clipped by 3 bases and J by 2 bases, with 7 bases between them. DNA for the CDR3: TGTGCCAGCAGCTTTGACTGGCAAGAGACCCAGTACTTC. This codes for CASSFDWQETQYF.

The chain is built from TRBV29-1 and TRBJ2-4; 8 bases line up with TRBD1. The CDR3 has 14 residues. Losses at the gene ends were 2 bases for V and 6 bases for J; bases not matched to a gene: 6. In germline, CDR1 is SQVTM, CDR2 ANQGSEA. DNA of the CDR3: TGCAGCGTTGAAAAGGACAGGGATCGAAACATTCAGTACTTC. The encoded protein is CSVEKDRDRNIQYF.

This chain connects TRBV29-1 to TRBJ2-4; D is ambiguous. CDR3 length: 13 amino acids. Germline CDR1 reads SQVTM; CDR2 reads ANQGSEA. The V gene lost 7 bases and the J gene lost 0 bases, with 10 bases spanning the gap. The CDR3 nucleotides read TGCAGCGCTGGCCCTCTAGCCAAAAACATTCAGTACTTC. It specifies CSAGPLAKNIQYF.

The rearrangement uses TRBV27 and TRBJ2-7, with 7 bases fitting TRBD1. Germline assignment: CDR1 MNHEY and CDR2 SMNVEV (reference sequence). The ends lost 5 bases at V and 0 bases at J; junction bases unmatched: 7. This CDR3 contains 15 residues. Written as DNA, the CDR3 is TGTGCCAGCAGTCGTCTGGACAGGAGCTCCTACGAGCAGTACTTC. Translated, it gives CASSRLDRSSYEQYF.

The table lists this clone with a few counts. The rearrangement links TRBV5-6 to TRBJ2-6, with D perhaps assigned TRBD1 or TRBD2 (5 bases each). The CDR3 is made up of 15 amino acids. V lost 1 base and J 3 bases, leaving 8 bases between the germline ends. Germline assignment: CDR1 SGHDT and CDR2 YYEEEE. This CDR3 reads CASSLRGVGANVLTF. The CDR3 DNA is TGTGCCAGCAGCTTGAGAGGGGTTGGGGCCAACGTCCTGACTTTC.

This clone was detected once. The DNA of the CDR3 is TGTGCCACCCGGACAGGGGAGAACTATGGCTACACCTTC. It codes for CATRTGENYGYTF. J is TRBJ1-2 and V is TRBV10-3; the match to TRBD1 covers 9 bases. The V and J ends lost 10 bases and 2 bases, in that order; junction bases with no gene match: 5. The CDR3 is 13 residues long. Germline loops: CDR1 ENHRY, CDR2 SYGVKD.